What follows are 5 T cell receptor beta chains derived from one specimen sequenced in a study of CD8+ T cells in alopecia areata. Documented treatment: oral pan-JAK inhibitor, 5-10 mg twice daily. cDNA reverse transcribed from extracted RNA served as the sequencing template. This table comes from immunoSEQ multiplex PCR, and its TCRdb copy is limited to in-frame clones, with some not included. Here the sample spans 200,000 or so clones, less than 45% being singletons. The sample consisted of CD4+ T cells sorted from blood, taken at approximately week 30, from a patient treated with tofacitinib. These receptors all stem from a human donor with alopecia areata.

V usage is TRBV14 and J usage is TRBJ1-1, with D possibly being TRBD1 (6 bases). The V end was cut by 4 bases, the J end by 5 bases, with 14 bases between. The CDR3 totals 14 residues. Germline CDR1 and CDR2: SGHDN and FVKESK. In DNA form, the CDR3 reads TGTGCCAGCAGCCCATTACAGGGCGTTACTGAAGCTTTCTTT. It yields the protein CASSPLQGVTEAFF. Full variable domain (outside the CDR3, taken from reference TRBV14 and TRBJ1-1): EAGVTQFPSHSVIEKGQTVTLRCDPISGHDNLYWYRRVMGKEIKFLLHFVKESKQDESGMPNNRFLAERTGGTYSTLKVQPAELEDSGVYFCASSPLQGVTEAFFGQGTRLTVV.

V gene TRBV29-1 combines with J gene TRBJ2-7, with D possibly TRBD2 on 5 matching bases. This CDR3 has 14 residues. V was trimmed by 7 bases and J by 3 bases, leaving 19 bases between them. Germline CDR1 and CDR2: SQVTM and ANQGSEA. CDR3 sequence reads: CSAGRPGRDYEQYF. In DNA form, the CDR3 reads TGCAGCGCCGGTCGGCCCGGACGGGACTACGAGCAGTACTTC.

This chain joins TRBV5-1 and TRBJ2-1; tentative D call: TRBD1 (6 bases). Germline assignment: CDR1 SGHRS and CDR2 YFSETQ. CDR3 length: 15 amino acids. V shed 4 bases and J shed 9 bases, with 20 bases lying between them. CDR3 in DNA: TGCGCCAGCAGCCCTGACAGGATTGTACTGTCTGAGCAGTTCTTC. Translated, it gives CASSPDRIVLSEQFF.

The chain combines TRBV11-3 with TRBJ2-3, with a weak D call TRBD1 (7 bases). The germline V gene has CDR1 SGHNT and CDR2 YENEEA. This CDR3 region has 15 residues. V was clipped by 5 bases and J by 0 bases, with 12 bases between them. For the CDR3, the DNA is TGTGCCAGCAGCGCGACAGGGAGGAGCACAGATACGCAGTATTTT. It is translated as CASSATGRSTDTQYF.

The gene calls are TRBV29-1 and TRBJ1-4, with D unresolved. Trimming cost V 7 bases and J 4 bases, with 7 bases left between them. Germline V gene sequence: CDR1 SQVTM, CDR2 ANQGSEA. The CDR3 spans 11 residues. The CDR3 loop is CSGGYNEKLFF. CDR3 DNA: TGCAGCGGAGGGTATAATGAAAAACTGTTTTTT.